This TCR beta chain was sequenced for a study of yellow fever vaccine responses in identical twins. Study-level results: Twins' vaccine T cell response reportedly seemed partly convergent, partly personalized.

TCRdb called the RT-PCR reads again in MiXCR, with one record for every CDR3 protein. Of 30,000 to 35,000 distinct CDR3 sequences in the sample, 45% to 65% were seen once. Germline V gives CDR1 LNHNV, CDR2 YYDKDF (reference sequence). The CDR3 sequence is 16 residues long. Trimming left V 1 base short and J 0 bases short, with 10 bases between. Comment on this clonotype: The antigen is undetermined.

Source: T cells from blood (PBMCs), unsorted or a sorted subset (not recorded which), taken before or after yellow fever vaccination (not recorded which). This clonotype was obtained from a woman aged 18-29 years who received the yellow fever vaccine. The chain joins TRBV15 to TRBJ1-5; D call uncertain. The CDR3 loop is CATSRVPDYSNQPQHF. In DNA, the CDR3 is TGTGCCACCAGCAGAGTGCCAGACTATAGCAATCAGCCCCAGCATTTT.